This T cell receptor beta chain was recovered during a study of blood T cell repertoires in COVID-19. Overall study: COVID-19 samples, acute and convalescent, were from the United States, Italy and Spain. From T cells, B-cell-depleted T cells, or PBMCs came the material, which was cDNA or gDNA.

Germline-derived CDR1 and CDR2 are MNHEY and SVGEGT. This CDR3 spans 17 amino acids. V lost 0 bases and J lost 0, with 14 bases in between. As handled by the study authors: Amplification from reference gene primers served as the basis for estimated nucleated cell counts. The method was immunoSEQ multiplex PCR; TCRdb's version includes in-frame clones alone and lacks a portion of them. Clone size and V and J calls were adopted from that table, with D and trimming inferred from the DNA. The sample lists around 180,000 clones, under 90% occurring once. This clone was found a few times. The rearrangement joins TRBV6-2 or TRBV6-3 to TRBJ1-1; D is unclear. This clonotype was obtained from a human donor in a cohort sampled during active COVID-19. What was sequenced was peripheral blood. CDR3 coding DNA: TGTGCCAGCAGTTACTCTATGGCGGGGTGGATGAACACTGAAGCTTTCTTT. This translates into CASSYSMAGWMNTEAFF.